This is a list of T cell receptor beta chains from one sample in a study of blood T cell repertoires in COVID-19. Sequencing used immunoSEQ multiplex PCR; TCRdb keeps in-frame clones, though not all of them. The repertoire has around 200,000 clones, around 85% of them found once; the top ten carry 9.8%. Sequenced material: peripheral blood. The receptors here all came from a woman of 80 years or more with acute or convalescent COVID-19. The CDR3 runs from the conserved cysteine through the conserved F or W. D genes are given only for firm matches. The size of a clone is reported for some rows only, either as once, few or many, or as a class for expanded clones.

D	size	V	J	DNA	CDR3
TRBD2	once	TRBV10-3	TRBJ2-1	TGTGCCATCAGAAGGACTAGCGGGAAAGGGGAAAGGTCCTACAATGAGCAGTTCTTC	CAIRRTSGKGERSYNEQFF
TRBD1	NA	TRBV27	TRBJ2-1	TGTGCCAGCCGCCGTGTACTTCGGGACAGAAACAATGAGCAGTTCTTC	CASRRVLRDRNNEQFF
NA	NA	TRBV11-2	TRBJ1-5	TGTGCCAGCAGCTTGAAGGCAGGGCAGAGAAGAAGCAATCAGCCCCAGCATTTT	CASSLKAGQRRSNQPQHF
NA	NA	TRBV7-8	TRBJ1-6	TGTGCCAGCAGCCCGAGGACTCTAGACTATAATTCACCCCTCCACTTT	CASSPRTLDYNSPLHF
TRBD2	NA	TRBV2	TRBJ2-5	TGTGCCAGCGGACGACTAGCGGGGGCCTGGGAGACCCAGTACTTC	CASGRLAGAWETQYF
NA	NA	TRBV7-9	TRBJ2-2	TGTGCCAGCAGCCTTGGAGCCACCGGGGAGCTGTTTTTT	CASSLGATGELFF
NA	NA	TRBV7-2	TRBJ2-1	TGTGCCAGCAGCCCGAGGAGCGCAGGGGCCTACAATGAGCAGTTCTTC	CASSPRSAGAYNEQFF
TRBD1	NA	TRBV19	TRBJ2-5	TGTGCCAGTAGTATAGGTGACAGGGTGTCCGAAGAGACCCAGTACTTC	CASSIGDRVSEETQYF
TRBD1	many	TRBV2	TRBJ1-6	TGTGCCAGCGCCAGGGGGCTTAATTCACCCCTCCACTTT	CASARGLNSPLHF
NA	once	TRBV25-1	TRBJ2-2	TGTGCCAGCAGCCGGGACACCGGGGAGCTGTTTTTT	CASSRDTGELFF
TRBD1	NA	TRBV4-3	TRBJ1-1	TGCGCCAGCAGCCAGGAGGCCACAGGGGTGGGAAACACTGAAGCTTTCTTT	CASSQEATGVGNTEAFF
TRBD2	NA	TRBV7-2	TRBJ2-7	TGTGCCAGCAGCCCCGGGGGGACTAGCGGGAGTGGGGAGCAGTACTTC	CASSPGGTSGSGEQYF
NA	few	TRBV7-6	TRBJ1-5	TGTGCCAGCAGCGAGGGAGGGTTGGTGGATCAGCCCCAGCATTTT	CASSEGGLVDQPQHF
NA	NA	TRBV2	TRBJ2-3	TGTGCCGCAAAACTAGTCCCCCACGCAGATACGCAGTATTTT	CAAKLVPHADTQYF
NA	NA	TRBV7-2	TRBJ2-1	TGTGCCAGTGCCGGGACACGGAATTACAATGAGCAGTTCTTC	CASAGTRNYNEQFF
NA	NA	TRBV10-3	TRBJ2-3	TGTGCCATCAGTGAATCACAGTACACAGATACGCAGTATTTT	CAISESQYTDTQYF
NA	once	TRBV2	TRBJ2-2	TGTGCCAGCAGGGAACCGGGACATCCACGAGGCGGGGAGCTGTTTTTT	CASREPGHPRGGELFF
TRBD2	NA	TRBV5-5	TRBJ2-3	TGTGCCAGCAGCTTCGACGGGGGGGCCTTAGATACGCAGTATTTT	CASSFDGGALDTQYF